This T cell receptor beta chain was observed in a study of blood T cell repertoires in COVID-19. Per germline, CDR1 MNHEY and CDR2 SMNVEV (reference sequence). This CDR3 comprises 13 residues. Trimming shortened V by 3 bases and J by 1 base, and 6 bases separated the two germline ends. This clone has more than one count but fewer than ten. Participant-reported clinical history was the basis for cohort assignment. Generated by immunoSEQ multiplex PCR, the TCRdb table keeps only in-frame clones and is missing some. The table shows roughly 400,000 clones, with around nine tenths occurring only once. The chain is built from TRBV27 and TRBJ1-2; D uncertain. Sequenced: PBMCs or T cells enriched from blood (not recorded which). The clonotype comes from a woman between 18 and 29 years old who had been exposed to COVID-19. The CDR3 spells CASSFPNNYGYTF. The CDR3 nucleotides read TGTGCCAGCAGTTTTCCCAATAACTATGGCTACACCTTC.